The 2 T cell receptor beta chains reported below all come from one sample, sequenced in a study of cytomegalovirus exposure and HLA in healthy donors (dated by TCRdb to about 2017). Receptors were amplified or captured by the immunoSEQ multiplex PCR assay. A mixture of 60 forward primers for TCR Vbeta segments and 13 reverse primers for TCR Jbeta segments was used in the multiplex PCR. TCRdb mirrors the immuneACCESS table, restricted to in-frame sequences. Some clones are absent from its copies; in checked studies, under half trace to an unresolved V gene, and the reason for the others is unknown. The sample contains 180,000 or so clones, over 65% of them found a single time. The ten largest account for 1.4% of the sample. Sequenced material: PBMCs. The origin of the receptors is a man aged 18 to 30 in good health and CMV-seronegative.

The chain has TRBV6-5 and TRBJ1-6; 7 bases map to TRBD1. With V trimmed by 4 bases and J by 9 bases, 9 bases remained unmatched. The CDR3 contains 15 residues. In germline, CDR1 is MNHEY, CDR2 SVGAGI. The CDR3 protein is CASSSTGTAGSPLHF. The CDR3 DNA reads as TGTGCCAGCAGTTCCACAGGGACAGCTGGTTCACCCCTCCACTTT.

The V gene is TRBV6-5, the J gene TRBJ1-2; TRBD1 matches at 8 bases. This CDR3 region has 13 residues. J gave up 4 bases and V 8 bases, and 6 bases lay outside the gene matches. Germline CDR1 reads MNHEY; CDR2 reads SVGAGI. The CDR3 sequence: CASGDRGSYGYTF. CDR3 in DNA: TGTGCCAGCGGTGACAGGGGTAGCTATGGCTACACCTTC.